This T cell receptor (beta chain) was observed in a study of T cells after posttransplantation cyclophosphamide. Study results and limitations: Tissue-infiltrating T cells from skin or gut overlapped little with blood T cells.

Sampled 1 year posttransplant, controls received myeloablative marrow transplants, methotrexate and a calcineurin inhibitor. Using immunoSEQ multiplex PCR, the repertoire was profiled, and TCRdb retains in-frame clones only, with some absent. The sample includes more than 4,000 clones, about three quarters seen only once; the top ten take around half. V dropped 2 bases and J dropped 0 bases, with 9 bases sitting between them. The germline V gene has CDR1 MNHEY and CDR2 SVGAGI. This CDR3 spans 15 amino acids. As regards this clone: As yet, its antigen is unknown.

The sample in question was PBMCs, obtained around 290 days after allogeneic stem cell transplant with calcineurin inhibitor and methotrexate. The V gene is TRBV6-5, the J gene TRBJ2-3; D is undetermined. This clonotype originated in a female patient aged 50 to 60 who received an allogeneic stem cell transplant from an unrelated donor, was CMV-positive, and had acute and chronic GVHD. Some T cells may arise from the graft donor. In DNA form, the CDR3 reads TGTGCCAGCAGTTACGGGCGATATAGCACAGATACGCAGTATTTT. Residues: CASSYGRYSTDTQYF.